These T cell receptor beta chains were read from a single sample in a study of blood T cell repertoires in COVID-19. The method was immunoSEQ multiplex PCR; TCRdb's version includes in-frame clones alone and lacks a portion of them. The table includes approximately 210,000 clones, 65% to 85% detected once. The sequenced sample consisted of peripheral blood. These receptors were taken from a man in his fifties or sixties with active or convalescent COVID-19. CDR3s include the opening cysteine and the closing phenylalanine or tryptophan. Fields, in order: clone size, J gene, D gene, V gene, CDR3 protein, CDR3 DNA. A D gene is named only where the DNA matches it firmly. Only some rows state a clone size, as once, few, many or a class for expanded clones.

NA | TRBJ1-5 | TRBD1 | TRBV7-8 | CASSLRDRGRQPQHF | TGTGCCAGCAGCTTAAGGGACAGGGGTCGGCAGCCCCAGCATTTT
NA | TRBJ1-5 | TRBD1 | TRBV2 | CASSGQGTSNQPQHF | TGTGCCAGCAGTGGACAGGGAACTAGCAATCAGCCCCAGCATTTT
NA | TRBJ2-7 | TRBD1 | TRBV9 | CASSLWDRGHEQYF | TGTGCCAGCAGCCTGTGGGACAGGGGCCACGAGCAGTACTTC
NA | TRBJ2-1 | TRBD1 | TRBV2 | CASSSSPDRLYNEQFF | TGTGCCAGCAGCTCTTCACCGGACAGGCTTTACAATGAGCAGTTCTTC
NA | TRBJ1-1 | NA | TRBV19 | CASSIMGSTEAFF | TGTGCCAGTAGTATCATGGGCAGCACTGAAGCTTTCTTT
NA | TRBJ2-2 | TRBD2 | TRBV6-2/TRBV6-3 | CASSYRGTSGVTGELFF | TGTGCCAGCAGTTACAGGGGGACTAGCGGGGTCACCGGGGAGCTGTTTTTT
NA | TRBJ2-7 | TRBD1 | TRBV24-1 | CATSDSQGATYEQYF | TGTGCCACCAGTGATTCACAGGGGGCGACCTACGAGCAGTACTTC
NA | TRBJ2-7 | NA | TRBV27 | CASSLNKAGLSSYEQYF | TGTGCCAGCAGTTTAAATAAGGCAGGGCTAAGCTCCTACGAGCAGTACTTC
NA | TRBJ1-3 | NA | TRBV30 | CAWSAGNTIYF | TGTGCCTGGAGTGCAGGAAACACCATATATTTT
once | TRBJ1-4 | TRBD1 | TRBV30 | CAWSRGTGPHEKLFF | TGTGCCTGGAGTAGGGGGACAGGGCCCCATGAAAAACTGTTTTTT